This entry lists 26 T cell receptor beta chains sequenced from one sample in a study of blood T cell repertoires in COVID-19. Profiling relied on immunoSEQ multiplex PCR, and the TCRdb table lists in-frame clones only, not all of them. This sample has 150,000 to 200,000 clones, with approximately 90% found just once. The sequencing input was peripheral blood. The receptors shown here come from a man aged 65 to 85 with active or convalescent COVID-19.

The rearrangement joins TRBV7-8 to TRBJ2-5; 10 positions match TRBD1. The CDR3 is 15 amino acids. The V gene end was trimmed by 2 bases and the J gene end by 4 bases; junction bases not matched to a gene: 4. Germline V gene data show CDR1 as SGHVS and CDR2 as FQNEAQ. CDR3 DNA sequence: TGTGCCAGCAGCTTATTCGGGACAGGGGTAGAGACCCAGTACTTC. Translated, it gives CASSLFGTGVETQYF.

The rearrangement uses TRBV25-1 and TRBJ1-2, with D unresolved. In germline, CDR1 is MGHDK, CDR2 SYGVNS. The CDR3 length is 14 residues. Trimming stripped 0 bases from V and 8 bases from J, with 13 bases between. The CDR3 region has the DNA TGTGCCAGCAGTGAATATACGGGGTACTCGGGCTACACCTTC. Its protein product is CASSEYTGYSGYTF.

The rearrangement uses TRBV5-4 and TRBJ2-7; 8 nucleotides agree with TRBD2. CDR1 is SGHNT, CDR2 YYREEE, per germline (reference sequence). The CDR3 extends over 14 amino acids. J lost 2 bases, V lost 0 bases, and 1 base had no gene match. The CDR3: CASSLEGLAYEQYF. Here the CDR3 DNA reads TGTGCCAGCAGCTTGGAGGGACTAGCCTACGAGCAGTACTTC.

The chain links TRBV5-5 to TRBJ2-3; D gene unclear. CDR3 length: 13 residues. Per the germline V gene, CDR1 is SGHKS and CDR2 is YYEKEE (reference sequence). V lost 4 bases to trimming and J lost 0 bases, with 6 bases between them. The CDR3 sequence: CASSRISTDTQYF. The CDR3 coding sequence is TGTGCCAGCAGCCGTATAAGCACAGATACGCAGTATTTT.

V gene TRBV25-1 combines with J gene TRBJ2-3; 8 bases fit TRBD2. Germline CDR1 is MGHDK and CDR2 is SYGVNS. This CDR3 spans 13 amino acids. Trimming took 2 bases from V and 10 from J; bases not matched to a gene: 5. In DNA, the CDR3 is TGTGCCAGCAGTGAAGGGGGGACTAGGGCGCAGTATTTT. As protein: CASSEGGTRAQYF.

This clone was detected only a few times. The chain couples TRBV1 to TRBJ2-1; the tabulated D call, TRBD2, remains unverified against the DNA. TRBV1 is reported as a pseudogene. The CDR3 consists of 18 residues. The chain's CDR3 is CTSSQDNDCPSSYNEQFF. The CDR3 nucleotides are TGCACCAGCAGCCAAGATAACGACTGCCCAAGCTCCTACAATGAGCAGTTCTTC.

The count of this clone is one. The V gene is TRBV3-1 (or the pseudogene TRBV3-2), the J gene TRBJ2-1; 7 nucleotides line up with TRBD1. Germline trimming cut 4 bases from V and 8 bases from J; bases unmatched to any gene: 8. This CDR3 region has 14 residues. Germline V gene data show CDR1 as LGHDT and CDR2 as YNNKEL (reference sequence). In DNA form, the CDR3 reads TGTGCCAGCAGCCTTCAACCACAGGGGCATGAGCAGTTCTTC. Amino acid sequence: CASSLQPQGHEQFF.

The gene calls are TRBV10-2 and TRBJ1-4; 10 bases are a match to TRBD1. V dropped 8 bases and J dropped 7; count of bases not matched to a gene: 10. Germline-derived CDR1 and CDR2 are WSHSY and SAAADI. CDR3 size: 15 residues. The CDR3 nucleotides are TGCGCCAGCGGGACAGGGGATTGGTTTGGTGAAAAACTGTTTTTT. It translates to CASGTGDWFGEKLFF.

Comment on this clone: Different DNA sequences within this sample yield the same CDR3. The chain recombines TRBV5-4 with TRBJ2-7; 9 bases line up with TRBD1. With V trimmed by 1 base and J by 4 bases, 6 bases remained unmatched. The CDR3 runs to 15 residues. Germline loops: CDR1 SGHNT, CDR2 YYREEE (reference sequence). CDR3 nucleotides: TGTGCCAGCAGCTTGCCGGGACAGGGTAGTTACGAGCAGTACTTC. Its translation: CASSLPGQGSYEQYF.

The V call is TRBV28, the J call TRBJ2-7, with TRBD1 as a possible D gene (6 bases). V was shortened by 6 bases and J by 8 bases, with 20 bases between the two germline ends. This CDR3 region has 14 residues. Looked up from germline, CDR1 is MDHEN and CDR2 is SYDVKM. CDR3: CASSPGRGWDKQYF. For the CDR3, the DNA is TGTGCCAGCAGCCCCGGGCGAGGGTGGGACAAGCAGTACTTC.

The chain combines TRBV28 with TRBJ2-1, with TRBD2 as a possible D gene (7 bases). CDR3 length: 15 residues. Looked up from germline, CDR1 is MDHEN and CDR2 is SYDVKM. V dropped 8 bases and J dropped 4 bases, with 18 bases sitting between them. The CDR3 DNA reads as TGTGCCAGCCATTATTCGGGGGGCCTGTACAATGAGCAGTTCTTC. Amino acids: CASHYSGGLYNEQFF. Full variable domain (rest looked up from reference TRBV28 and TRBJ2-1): DVKVTQSSRYLVKRTGEKVFLECVQDMDHENMFWYRQDPGLGLRLIYFSYDVKMKEKGDIPEGYSVSREKKERFSLILESASTNQTSMYLCASHYSGGLYNEQFFGPGTRLTVL.

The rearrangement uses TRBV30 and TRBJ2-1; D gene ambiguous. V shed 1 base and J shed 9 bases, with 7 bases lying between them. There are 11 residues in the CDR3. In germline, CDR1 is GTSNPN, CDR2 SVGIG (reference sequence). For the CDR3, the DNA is TGTGCCTGGAGTGGCCGGTTTGAGCAGTTCTTC. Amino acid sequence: CAWSGRFEQFF.

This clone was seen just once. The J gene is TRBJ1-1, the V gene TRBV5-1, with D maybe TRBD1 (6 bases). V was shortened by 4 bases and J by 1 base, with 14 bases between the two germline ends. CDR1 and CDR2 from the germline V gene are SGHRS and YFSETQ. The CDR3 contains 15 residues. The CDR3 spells CASSIDGTRNTEAFF. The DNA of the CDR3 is TGCGCCAGCAGCATTGACGGGACACGGAACACTGAAGCTTTCTTT.

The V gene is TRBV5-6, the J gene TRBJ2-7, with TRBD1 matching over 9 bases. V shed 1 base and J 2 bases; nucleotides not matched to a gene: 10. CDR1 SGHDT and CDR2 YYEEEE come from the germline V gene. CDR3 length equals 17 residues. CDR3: CASSLNTGGLRTYEQYF. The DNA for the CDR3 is TGTGCCAGCAGCTTGAACACAGGGGGCTTACGTACCTACGAGCAGTACTTC.

DNA of the CDR3: TGCGCCAGCCGACGGCGGGGAGAGACCGGGGAGCTGTTTTTT. Translating gives CASRRRGETGELFF. This chain connects TRBV5-1 to TRBJ2-2; tentatively, D is TRBD2 (6 bases). The germline CDR1 and CDR2 sequences are SGHRS and YFSETQ. V was shortened by 7 bases and J by 5 bases, with 15 bases between the two germline ends. The CDR3 length is 14 residues.

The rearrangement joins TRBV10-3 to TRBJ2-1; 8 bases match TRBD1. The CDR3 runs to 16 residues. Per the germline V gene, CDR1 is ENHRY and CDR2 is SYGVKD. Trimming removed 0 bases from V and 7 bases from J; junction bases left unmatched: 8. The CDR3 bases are TGTGCCATCAGTGAGTCGGGACAGGTTTTAGGGAATGAGCAGTTCTTC. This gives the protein CAISESGQVLGNEQFF.

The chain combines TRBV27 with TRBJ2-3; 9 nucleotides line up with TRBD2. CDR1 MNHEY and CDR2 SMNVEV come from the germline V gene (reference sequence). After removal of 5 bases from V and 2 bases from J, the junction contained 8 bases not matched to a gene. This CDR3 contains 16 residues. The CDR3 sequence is CASSNPLAGITDTQYF. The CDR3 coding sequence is TGTGCCAGCAGTAACCCCCTAGCGGGAATCACAGATACGCAGTATTTT.

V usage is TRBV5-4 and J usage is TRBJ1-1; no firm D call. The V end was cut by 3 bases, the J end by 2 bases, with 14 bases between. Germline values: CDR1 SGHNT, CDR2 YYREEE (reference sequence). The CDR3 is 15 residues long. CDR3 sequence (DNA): TGTGCCAGCAGCTGGACGACAACGGGAAACACTGAAGCTTTCTTT. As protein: CASSWTTTGNTEAFF.

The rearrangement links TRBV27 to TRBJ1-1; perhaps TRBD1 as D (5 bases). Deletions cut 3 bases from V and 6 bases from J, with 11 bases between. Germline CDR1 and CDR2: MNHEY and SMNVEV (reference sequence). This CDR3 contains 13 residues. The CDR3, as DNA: TGTGCCAGCAGTTTCCAGGGCCCCTCTGAAGCTTTCTTT. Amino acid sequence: CASSFQGPSEAFF.

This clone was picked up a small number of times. In DNA, the CDR3 is TGTGCCAGCAGCTTAGGCCCTTTTAGCGAGCAGTACTTC. This gives the protein CASSLGPFSEQYF. V is TRBV7-2 and J is TRBJ2-7; unclear D gene. Germline loops: CDR1 SGHTA, CDR2 FQGNSA. Trimming left V 1 base short and J 6 bases short, with 10 bases between. The CDR3 totals 13 residues.

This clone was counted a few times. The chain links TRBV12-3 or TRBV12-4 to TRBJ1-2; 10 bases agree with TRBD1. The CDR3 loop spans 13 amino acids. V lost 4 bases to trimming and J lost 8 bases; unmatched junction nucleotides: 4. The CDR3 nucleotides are TGTGCCAGCAGTTCGGGACAGGGGTTCGGCTACACCTTC. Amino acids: CASSSGQGFGYTF.

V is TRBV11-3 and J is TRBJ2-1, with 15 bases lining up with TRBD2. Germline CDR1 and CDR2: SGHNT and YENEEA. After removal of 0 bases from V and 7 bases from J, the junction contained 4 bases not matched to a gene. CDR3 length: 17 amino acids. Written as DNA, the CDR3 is TGTGCCAGCAGCTTAGATCCTGGGACTAGCGGGAGGAATGAGCAGTTCTTC. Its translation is CASSLDPGTSGRNEQFF.

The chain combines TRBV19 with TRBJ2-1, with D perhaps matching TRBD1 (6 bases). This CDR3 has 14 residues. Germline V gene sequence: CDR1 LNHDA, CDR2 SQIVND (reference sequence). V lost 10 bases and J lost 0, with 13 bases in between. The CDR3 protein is CATQQGSSYNEQFF. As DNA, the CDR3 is TGTGCCACTCAACAGGGAAGCTCCTACAATGAGCAGTTCTTC.

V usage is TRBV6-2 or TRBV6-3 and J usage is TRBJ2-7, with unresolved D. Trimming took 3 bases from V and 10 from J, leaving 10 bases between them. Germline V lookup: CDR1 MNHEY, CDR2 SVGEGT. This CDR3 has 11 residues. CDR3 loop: CASSYPSAQYF. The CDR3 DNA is TGTGCCAGCAGTTATCCCAGCGCTCAGTACTTC.

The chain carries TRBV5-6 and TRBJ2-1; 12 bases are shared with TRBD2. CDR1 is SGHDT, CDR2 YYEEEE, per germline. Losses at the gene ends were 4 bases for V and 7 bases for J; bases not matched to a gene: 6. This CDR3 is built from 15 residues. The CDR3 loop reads CASSLTSGRDNEQFF. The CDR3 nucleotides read TGTGCCAGCAGCCTGACTAGCGGGAGAGATAATGAGCAGTTCTTC.

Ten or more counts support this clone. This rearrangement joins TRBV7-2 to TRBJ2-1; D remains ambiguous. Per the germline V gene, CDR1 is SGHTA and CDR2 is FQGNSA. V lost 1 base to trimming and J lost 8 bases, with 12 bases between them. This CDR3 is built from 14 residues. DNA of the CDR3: TGTGCCAGCAGCTTAGGGGCACCCGGCCATGAGCAGTTCTTC. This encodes CASSLGAPGHEQFF.